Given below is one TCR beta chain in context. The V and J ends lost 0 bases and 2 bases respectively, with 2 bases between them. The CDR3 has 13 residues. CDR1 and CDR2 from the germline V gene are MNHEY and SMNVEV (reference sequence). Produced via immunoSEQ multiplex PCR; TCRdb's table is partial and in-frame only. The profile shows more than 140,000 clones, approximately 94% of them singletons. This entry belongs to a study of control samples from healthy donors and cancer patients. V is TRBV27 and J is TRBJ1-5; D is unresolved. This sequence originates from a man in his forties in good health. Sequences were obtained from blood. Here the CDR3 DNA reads TGTGCCAGCAGTTTATCAGGCAATCAGCCCCAGCATTTT. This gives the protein CASSLSGNQPQHF.